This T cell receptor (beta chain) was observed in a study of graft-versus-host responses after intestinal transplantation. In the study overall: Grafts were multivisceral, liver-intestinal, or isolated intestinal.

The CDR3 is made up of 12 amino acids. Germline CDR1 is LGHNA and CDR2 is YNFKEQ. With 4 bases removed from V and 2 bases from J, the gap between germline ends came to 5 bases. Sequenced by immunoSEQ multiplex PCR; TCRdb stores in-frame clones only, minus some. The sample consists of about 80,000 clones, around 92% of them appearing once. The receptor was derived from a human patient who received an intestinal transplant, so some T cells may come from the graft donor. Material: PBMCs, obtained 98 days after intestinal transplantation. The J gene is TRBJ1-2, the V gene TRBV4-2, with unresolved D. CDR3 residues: CASSRGNYGYTF. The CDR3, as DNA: TGTGCCAGCAGCCGCGGAAACTATGGCTACACCTTC.